The 24 T cell receptor beta chains given below trace back to one sample, sequenced in a study of T cell responses to AZD1222 COVID-19 vaccine. TCRdb's table, derived via immunoSEQ multiplex PCR, lists solely in-frame clones and lacks some. Of roughly 84,000 clones in the sample, roughly 85% were seen once. The source was peripheral blood, collected 28 days after the second AZD1222 dose. The receptor set was obtained from an adult who received the AZD1222 COVID-19 vaccine.

The CDR3 DNA follows: TGTGCCAGCAGCTTAGATGGCTATGGCTACACCTTC. It translates to CASSLDGYGYTF. The chain carries TRBV7-9 and TRBJ1-2; D is uncertain. The CDR3 sequence is 12 residues long. Germline CDR1 and CDR2: SEHNR and FQNEAQ (reference sequence). V lost 1 base and J 4 bases, leaving 4 bases between the germline ends.

This clone was picked up a small number of times. V and J are TRBV9 and TRBJ2-7, with a tentative D call TRBD1 (6 bases). Between the trimmed V and J ends, which lost 3 bases and 3 bases, there was a span of 10 bases. This CDR3 is 13 amino acids long. The germline gives CDR1 SGDLS, CDR2 YYNGEE. The CDR3: CASSEGDIYEQYF. CDR3 DNA: TGTGCCAGCAGCGAGGGGGACATCTACGAGCAGTACTTC. Filled out from reference TRBV9 and TRBJ2-7, the complete variable domain reads DSGVTQTPKHLITATGQRVTLRCSPRSGDLSVYWYQQSLDQGLQFLIQYYNGEERAKGNILERFSAQQFPDLHSELNLSSLELGDSALYFCASSEGDIYEQYFGPGTRLTVT.

In its sample, this clone was seen a few times. CDR3 sequence: CSVEDGGAYEQYF. CDR3 coding DNA: TGCAGCGTTGAAGATGGGGGGGCCTACGAGCAGTACTTC. The chain has TRBV29-1 and TRBJ2-7, with 7 bases identical to TRBD2. V was clipped by 0 bases and J by 2 bases; unmatched bases: 1. Looked up from germline, CDR1 is SQVTM and CDR2 is ANQGSEA. The CDR3 is 13 residues long.

This rearrangement joins TRBV4-1 to TRBJ2-2; 7 positions agree with TRBD1. The CDR3 is made up of 15 amino acids. The V gene's germline CDR1 is MGHRA and CDR2 YSYEKL. The J segment lost 7 bases and the V segment lost 4 bases, leaving 9 bases of the junction unmatched. The CDR3 DNA reads TGCGCCAGCAGCCCACAACCGACAGGGAGCGGGGAGCTGTTTTTT. Encoded protein: CASSPQPTGSGELFF.

This clone was found once. In DNA form, the CDR3 reads TGTGCCAGCAGCCAAACCGGACCCCGGGAGACCCAGTACTTC. Amino acid sequence: CASSQTGPRETQYF. The V call is TRBV7-3, the J call TRBJ2-5; D is unresolved. The CDR3 extends over 14 amino acids. CDR1 SGHTA and CDR2 FQGTGA come from the germline V gene. V gave up 5 bases and J gave up 5 bases, with 15 bases separating them. Using reference TRBV7-3 and TRBJ2-5 for the parts outside the CDR3, the full variable domain is GAGVSQTPSNKVTEKGKYVELRCDPISGHTALYWYRQSLGQGPEFLIYFQGTGAADDSGLPNDRFFAVRPEGSVSTLKIQRTERGDSAVYLCASSQTGPRETQYFGPGTRLLVL.

The chain has TRBV15 and TRBJ2-7; tentative D call: TRBD1 (6 bases). The germline gives CDR1 LNHNV, CDR2 YYDKDF (reference sequence). V was pared by 3 bases and J by 3 bases, with 12 bases between. The CDR3 contains 14 residues. The CDR3 spells CATSRGTGHYEQYF. Written as DNA, the CDR3 is TGTGCCACCAGCAGGGGGACGGGACACTACGAGCAGTACTTC.

This clone was detected a few times. This chain links TRBV2 with TRBJ1-5; no firm D call. Between the trimmed V and J ends, which lost 3 bases and 0 bases, there was a span of 6 bases. This CDR3 has 14 amino acids. Germline V CDR1 and CDR2: SNHLY, FYNNEI. The CDR3 loop reads CASSDIYSNQPQHF. The DNA of the CDR3 is TGTGCCAGCAGTGACATCTATAGCAATCAGCCCCAGCATTTT.

This clone was detected only once. V and J are TRBV7-3 and TRBJ2-3, with 11 bases aligning to TRBD2. The CDR3 contains 16 residues. V lost 6 bases to trimming and J lost 2 bases; unmatched junction nucleotides: 7. Germline V lookup: CDR1 SGHTA, CDR2 FQGTGA. CDR3 loop: CASRPPGLADTDTQYF. As DNA, the CDR3 is TGTGCCAGCAGGCCGCCGGGACTAGCGGACACAGATACGCAGTATTTT.

The chain has TRBV5-4 and TRBJ1-1; D not resolved. This CDR3 contains 16 residues. The ends were cut back, 4 bases at V and 1 base at J, with 17 bases in the middle. Germline assignment: CDR1 SGHNT and CDR2 YYREEE (reference sequence). The CDR3 DNA follows: TGTGCCAGCAGCCCAGACTTGACCCTGGGGAACACTGAAGCTTTCTTT. Protein: CASSPDLTLGNTEAFF.

Comment on this clone: One end of the junction fails to match germline, which may point to a read error. The V gene is TRBV20-1, the J gene TRBJ2-5, with TRBD1 identical over 11 bases. The CDR3 extends over 11 amino acids. CDR1 is DFQATT, CDR2 SNEGSKA, per germline (reference sequence). CDR3 in DNA: TGCAGTGCTTTTCCCGGACAGGGGGCTGACTTC. It specifies CSAFPGQGADF.

V gene TRBV5-3 combines with J gene TRBJ2-2; 8 bases map to TRBD2. Being an ORF, TRBV5-3 has a function that is uncertain. The CDR3 is 16 amino acids. Trimming at V came to 0 bases and at J to 2 bases, leaving 3 bases not matched to a gene. The CDR3 sequence is CARSLVRTSNTGELFF. In DNA form, the CDR3 reads TGTGCCAGAAGCTTGGTTCGGACTAGCAACACCGGGGAGCTGTTTTTT.

The J gene is TRBJ2-7, the V gene TRBV13; possible D gene TRBD1, 8 bases. CDR3 length equals 16 residues. Looked up from germline, CDR1 is PRHDT and CDR2 is FYEKMQ (reference sequence). V dropped 5 bases and J dropped 7 bases, with 24 bases sitting between them. CDR3 residues: CASSGRDRLSTNEQYF. In nucleotides, the CDR3 is TGTGCCAGCAGCGGGAGGGACAGGCTTTCTACTAATGAGCAGTACTTC.

This chain joins TRBV9 and TRBJ2-7; 7 bases line up with TRBD1. The length of the CDR3 is 13 residues. CDR1 and CDR2 from the germline V gene are SGDLS and YYNGEE. The V gene end was trimmed by 0 bases and the J gene end by 9 bases; junction bases not matched to a gene: 6. CDR3 residues: CASSVEGASVQYF. The CDR3 DNA reads as TGTGCCAGCAGCGTAGAGGGGGCCTCCGTGCAGTACTTC.

The chain combines TRBV5-5 with TRBJ1-1; D not resolved. CDR3 length: 12 residues. V was trimmed by 0 bases and J by 5 bases, leaving 5 bases between them. Germline V gene lookup returns CDR1 SGHKS and CDR2 YYEKEE (reference sequence). CDR3 protein: CASSLVRTEAFF. The CDR3 nucleotides are TGTGCCAGCAGCTTGGTGAGGACTGAAGCTTTCTTT.

The CDR3 DNA is TGTGCCAGCAGTGAACAGGGAGTTTCCGAGCAGTACTTC. This encodes CASSEQGVSEQYF. The V call is TRBV2, the J call TRBJ2-7, with D possibly being TRBD1 or TRBD2 (5 bases each). V was clipped by 2 bases and J by 6 bases, with 11 bases between them. In germline, CDR1 is SNHLY, CDR2 FYNNEI. The CDR3 is 13 residues long.

This chain connects TRBV15 to TRBJ1-4; no clear D. The germline gives CDR1 LNHNV, CDR2 YYDKDF (reference sequence). Trimming pared 1 base from V and 6 bases from J, leaving 9 bases between. CDR3 length: 14 residues. CDR3 nucleotide sequence: TGTGCCACCAGCAGAGGAGGTCAAGATGAAAAACTGTTTTTT. Its translation is CATSRGGQDEKLFF.

The V and J genes are TRBV28 and TRBJ1-6, with no clear D. Germline loops: CDR1 MDHEN, CDR2 SYDVKM. CDR3 length equals 14 residues. The V end was cut by 8 bases, the J end by 0 bases, with 8 bases between. CDR3 coding DNA: TGTGCCAGCCGACTTGGCTCCTATAATTCACCCCTCCACTTT. Amino acids: CASRLGSYNSPLHF. Using reference TRBV28 and TRBJ1-6 for the parts outside the CDR3, the full variable domain is DVKVTQSSRYLVKRTGEKVFLECVQDMDHENMFWYRQDPGLGLRLIYFSYDVKMKEKGDIPEGYSVSREKKERFSLILESASTNQTSMYLCASRLGSYNSPLHFGNGTRLTVT.

The chain carries TRBV5-1 and TRBJ1-1; D gene ambiguous. CDR1 and CDR2 from the germline V gene are SGHRS and YFSETQ. The V end lost 2 bases, the J end lost 2 bases, and 10 bases lay between the germline ends. This CDR3 region has 14 residues. Written as DNA, the CDR3 is TGCGCCAGCAGCTTCCAGACGGGAAACACTGAAGCTTTCTTT. Translating gives CASSFQTGNTEAFF.

This chain links TRBV6-2 or TRBV6-3 with TRBJ2-7; D may correspond to TRBD1 or TRBD2 (5 bases each). Germline CDR1 reads MNHEY; CDR2 reads SVGEGT. Trimming left V 6 bases short and J 7 bases short, with 16 bases between. CDR3 size: 13 residues. The CDR3 coding sequence is TGTGCCAGCAGCCCGGGGTCCGCAGGGGAGCAGTACTTC. Its protein product is CASSPGSAGEQYF.

The rearrangement uses TRBV6-5 and TRBJ2-7; D is unresolved. With 0 bases removed from V and 3 bases from J, the gap between germline ends came to 15 bases. This CDR3 has 16 amino acids. CDR1 MNHEY and CDR2 SVGAGI come from the germline V gene. The CDR3 nucleotides read TGTGCCAGCAGTTACTCGCCCGCGCAGGCGAACTACGAGCAGTACTTC. This sequence encodes CASSYSPAQANYEQYF.

The chain has TRBV7-2 and TRBJ1-2; D gene ambiguous. Trimming left V 6 bases short and J 8 bases short, with 10 bases between. This CDR3 has 11 amino acids. Germline V gene data show CDR1 as SGHTA and CDR2 as FQGNSA. The CDR3 reads CASSLSRGYTF. The CDR3 nucleotides read TGTGCCAGCAGTCTTTCACGAGGCTACACCTTC.

The rearrangement links TRBV7-3 to TRBJ2-7, with TRBD1 matching 7 bases. The ends lost 5 bases at V and 0 bases at J; junction bases unmatched: 7. In germline, CDR1 is SGHTA, CDR2 FQGTGA. The CDR3 runs 15 residues. Here the CDR3 reads CASSVDRDTSYEQYF. For the CDR3, the DNA is TGTGCCAGCAGCGTAGACAGGGATACCTCCTACGAGCAGTACTTC.

The chain couples TRBV7-6 to TRBJ2-1; D is ambiguous. V was pared by 4 bases and J by 5 bases, with 15 bases between. The length of the CDR3 is 15 residues. The germline CDR1 and CDR2 sequences are SGHVS and FNYEAQ. The CDR3 coding sequence is TGTGCCAGCAGCTCTCCTGGGCTGAAGGACAATGAGCAGTTCTTC. Translated, it gives CASSSPGLKDNEQFF. The whole variable domain, filled in from reference TRBV7-6 and TRBJ2-1, reads GAGVSQSPRYKVTKRGQDVALRCDPISGHVSLYWYRQALGQGPEFLTYFNYEAQQDKSGLPNDRFSAERPEGSISTLTIQRTEQRDSAMYRCASSSPGLKDNEQFFGPGTRLTVL.

The rearrangement joins TRBV11-2 to TRBJ1-4; D is ambiguous. Germline V lookup: CDR1 SGHAT, CDR2 FQNNGV. This CDR3 is 12 amino acids long. V gave up 0 bases and J gave up 11 bases, with 7 bases separating them. For the CDR3, the DNA is TGTGCCAGCAGCTTAGAGGGAGAGAAACTGTTTTTT. Protein product: CASSLEGEKLFF.